A single sample gave rise to the 29 T cell receptor beta chains below, sequenced in a study of regulatory T cells in long-lasting Graves disease. Time point defined: newly diagnosed GD, antithyroid drugs for less than 3 months. From RNA extracted from PBMCs, the TCR library was made. To make TCR beta libraries, researchers used iRepertoire HTBI primers and Arm-PCR of CDR3 regions. TCRdb reanalysed the multiplex PCR reads using MiXCR and keeps one entry per CDR3 protein. This table has a few hundred thousand distinct CDR3 sequences, under 20% appearing once. This same sample was also taken into another study, of T cells in Graves' hyperthyroidism and ophthalmopathy.

Sequencing was performed on peripheral blood mononuclear cells (PBMCs), taken at new diagnosis, from a patient treated with antithyroid drugs. The receptors originated from a woman in her twenties or thirties with Graves disease.

This clonotype was detected ten times or more. The chain uses TRBV5-5 and TRBJ1-5, with D perhaps matching TRBD1 (5 bases). CDR3 length equals 15 residues. V shed 4 bases and J shed 3 bases, with 14 bases lying between them. Per the germline V gene, CDR1 is SGHKS and CDR2 is YYEKEE (reference sequence). The CDR3, as DNA: TGTGCCAGCAGCCCCGACCGGGACCTCAATCAGCCCCAGCATTTT. This translates into CASSPDRDLNQPQHF.

This chain uses TRBV13 with TRBJ2-1; 11 bases align to TRBD2. Trimming removed 5 bases from V and 9 bases from J; junction bases left unmatched: 9. Germline assignment: CDR1 PRHDT and CDR2 FYEKMQ (reference sequence). This CDR3 has 15 amino acids. The CDR3 DNA is TGTGCCAGCAGCGACCCTAGCGGGGGGCTTGGTGAGCAGTTCTTC. Protein: CASSDPSGGLGEQFF. Combining the CDR3 with reference TRBV13 and TRBJ2-1 gives the whole variable domain AAGVIQSPRHLIKEKRETATLKCYPIPRHDTVYWYQQGPGQDPQFLISFYEKMQSDKGSIPDRFSAQQFSDYHSELNMSSLELGDSALYFCASSDPSGGLGEQFFGPGTRLTVL.

This rearrangement joins TRBV20-1 to TRBJ1-2, with a possible D match to TRBD1 (6 bases). The CDR3 is 16 amino acids. The germline V gene encodes CDR1 DFQATT and CDR2 SNEGSKA (reference sequence). Deletions cut 1 base from V and 4 bases from J, with 19 bases between. Written as DNA, the CDR3 is TGCAGTGCTAGAGCCTATACGGGGGGCAGCCTCTATGGCTACACCTTC. Protein product: CSARAYTGGSLYGYTF.

This clonotype came up many times. The chain joins TRBV12-5 to TRBJ1-1; D gene ambiguous. Germline CDR1 LGHNT, CDR2 FRNRAP. V dropped 2 bases and J dropped 0 bases, with 4 bases sitting between them. This CDR3 region has 13 residues. CDR3 loop: CASGLHLNTEAFF. The CDR3 bases are TGTGCTAGTGGTTTGCACCTGAACACTGAAGCTTTCTTT. Full variable domain (missing parts from reference TRBV12-5 and TRBJ1-1): DARVTQTPRHKVTEMGQEVTMRCQPILGHNTVFWYRQTMMQGLELLAYFRNRAPLDDSGMPKDRFSAEMPDATLATLKIQPSEPRDSAVYFCASGLHLNTEAFFGQGTRLTVV.

There are a few counts of this clonotype. J is TRBJ1-1 and V is TRBV19, with 7 bases matching TRBD1. The trim removed 6 bases at V and 3 bases at J, leaving 7 bases unmatched. Germline CDR1 and CDR2: LNHDA and SQIVND (reference sequence). The CDR3 extends over 14 amino acids. The CDR3 loop is CASRPPGGYTEAFF. In DNA, the CDR3 is TGTGCCAGTAGGCCCCCAGGGGGGTACACTGAAGCTTTCTTT.

The chain uses TRBV7-9 and TRBJ2-7; 12 nucleotides align to TRBD2. Losses at the gene ends were 5 bases for V and 4 bases for J; bases not matched to a gene: 6. The CDR3 totals 15 residues. CDR1 and CDR2 (germline): SEHNR, FQNEAQ (reference sequence). CDR3 residues: CASSKSGTSGYEQYF. The CDR3 region has the DNA TGTGCCAGCAGCAAATCCGGGACTAGCGGGTACGAGCAGTACTTC. Full variable domain (missing parts from reference TRBV7-9 and TRBJ2-7): DTGVSQNPRHKITKRGQNVTFRCDPISEHNRLYWYRQTLGQGPEFLTYFQNEAQLEKSRLLSDRFSAERPKGSFSTLEIQRTEQGDSAMYLCASSKSGTSGYEQYFGPGTRLTVT.

This clonotype has ten or more counts. The V and J genes are TRBV20-1 and TRBJ1-6; TRBD1 aligns across 10 bases. The CDR3 is 14 residues long. V lost 5 bases to trimming and J lost 9 bases; unmatched junction nucleotides: 7. From germline, CDR1 is DFQATT and CDR2 SNEGSKA (reference sequence). The CDR3: CSAHGQGVRSPLHF. The DNA of the CDR3 is TGCAGTGCTCATGGACAGGGGGTACGTTCACCCCTCCACTTT.

V usage is TRBV7-2 and J usage is TRBJ2-7; D call uncertain. The CDR3 has 14 amino acids. Trimming stripped 6 bases from V and 5 bases from J, with 17 bases between. The germline CDR1 and CDR2 sequences are SGHTA and FQGNSA. The CDR3 loop reads CASSQGFSTHEQYF. The CDR3 DNA sequence: TGTGCCAGCAGTCAAGGGTTCTCTACGCACGAGCAGTACTTC.

This clonotype appeared many times. The chain employs TRBV2 and TRBJ1-5, with a weak D call TRBD1 (6 bases). V dropped 5 bases and J dropped 4 bases, with 12 bases sitting between them. Germline CDR1 reads SNHLY; CDR2 reads FYNNEI. The CDR3 sequence is 14 residues long. The CDR3 is CASSQTGLNQPQHF. The DNA for the CDR3 is TGTGCCAGCAGTCAAACAGGGCTTAATCAGCCCCAGCATTTT.

There are many counts of this clonotype. The chain carries TRBV24-1 and TRBJ2-3; D is unclear. The length of the CDR3 is 12 residues. With 6 bases removed from V and 4 bases from J, the gap between germline ends came to 7 bases. Germline CDR1 and CDR2: KGHDR and SFDVKD. CDR3 sequence reads: CATSPGSDTQYF. The DNA of the CDR3 is TGTGCCACCAGTCCTGGGTCAGATACGCAGTATTTT.

There are many counts of this clonotype. The chain recombines TRBV5-1 with TRBJ2-4; possible D gene TRBD1, 5 bases. The CDR3 has 15 residues. Germline-derived CDR1 and CDR2 are SGHRS and YFSETQ. With 4 bases removed from V and 6 bases from J, the gap between germline ends came to 17 bases. The CDR3 DNA is TGCGCCAGCAGCCCGTTTCAGGGCAGAGGAAACATTCAGTACTTC. Translation: CASSPFQGRGNIQYF.

In its sample, this clonotype was seen many times. This chain links TRBV29-1 with TRBJ2-7; 8 bases agree with TRBD2. Unmatched junction bases numbered 6, after V lost 3 bases and J lost 2 bases. Germline-derived CDR1 and CDR2 are SQVTM and ANQGSEA. The CDR3 runs to 14 residues. CDR3 protein: CSVDTQRGTYEQYF. CDR3 sequence (DNA): TGCAGCGTTGATACCCAGCGGGGGACCTACGAGCAGTACTTC.

This clonotype was seen repeatedly, ten times or more. This chain joins TRBV20-1 and TRBJ2-7, with D uncertain. Germline V gives CDR1 DFQATT, CDR2 SNEGSKA (reference sequence). V was clipped by 1 base and J by 4 bases, with 17 bases between them. The CDR3 contains 15 residues. CDR3 bases: TGCAGTGCTAGAGTCGGGTGGGGATTAGAGTACGAGCAGTACTTC. This codes for CSARVGWGLEYEQYF.

In its sample, this clonotype was seen many times. This rearrangement joins TRBV4-1 to TRBJ2-7, with TRBD2 identical over 13 bases. V shed 1 base and J 3 bases; nucleotides not matched to a gene: 0. From germline, CDR1 is MGHRA and CDR2 YSYEKL. This CDR3 has 15 residues. In nucleotides, the CDR3 is TGCGCCAGCAGCCAAGGACTAGCGGGGGGCTACGAGCAGTACTTC. Its protein is CASSQGLAGGYEQYF.

This clonotype was counted many times. The chain has TRBV12-3 or TRBV12-4 and TRBJ2-7; unclear D gene. This CDR3 region has 15 residues. Between the trimmed V and J ends, which lost 6 bases and 0 bases, there was a span of 15 bases. The DNA of the CDR3 is TGTGCCAGCAGCTCGTGGACGTCTAGCTCCTACGAGCAGTACTTC. Translated: CASSSWTSSSYEQYF.

V gene TRBV2 combines with J gene TRBJ2-7, with 7 bases lining up with TRBD2. The CDR3 contains 15 residues. After removal of 6 bases from V and 2 bases from J, the junction contained 10 bases not matched to a gene. Germline assignment: CDR1 SNHLY and CDR2 FYNNEI. The CDR3 reads CASSKIGRDAYEQYF. The CDR3 region has the DNA TGTGCCAGCAGCAAAATTGGGAGGGATGCCTACGAGCAGTACTTC.

This clonotype was observed many times. The DNA of the CDR3 is TGTGCCAGCAGCCTCCGCCCAACAGCTAATGAAAAACTGTTTTTT. Translating gives CASSLRPTANEKLFF. The rearrangement links TRBV5-5 to TRBJ1-4; D ambiguous. V was trimmed by 4 bases and J by 3 bases, leaving 13 bases between them. This CDR3 has 15 amino acids. The germline V gene has CDR1 SGHKS and CDR2 YYEKEE (reference sequence). The full variable domain, in which reference TRBV5-5 and TRBJ1-4 provide the parts outside the CDR3, is DAGVTQSPTHLIKTRGQQVTLRCSPISGHKSVSWYQQVLGQGPQFIFQYYEKEERGRGNFPDRFSARQFPNYSSELNVNALLLGDSALYLCASSLRPTANEKLFFGSGTQLSVL.

This clonotype was seen at least ten times. CDR3 DNA: TGTGCCACCAGCAGAGATAGGGAGGCAGGGGGCTACGAGCAGTACTTC. Its translation: CATSRDREAGGYEQYF. The chain carries TRBV15 and TRBJ2-7; D is perhaps TRBD1 (7 bases). Looked up from germline, CDR1 is LNHNV and CDR2 is YYDKDF (reference sequence). V lost 0 bases and J 3 bases, leaving 15 bases between the germline ends. The CDR3 is made up of 16 amino acids.

This clonotype was picked up a small number of times. This sequence may be a read error, since a much larger clone differs from it by one base. Given the absence of the conserved phenylalanine or tryptophan at the CDR3 end, a read error is likely. The chain is built from TRBV5-4 and TRBJ1-1, with D maybe TRBD1 (5 bases). Germline CDR1 and CDR2: SGHNT and YYREEE (reference sequence). There are 15 residues in the CDR3. V shed 3 bases and J shed 0 bases, with 12 bases lying between them. CDR3 residues: CASSSRQTLNTEAFS. In DNA, the CDR3 is TGTGCCAGCAGCTCTAGACAGACCCTGAACACTGAAGCTTTCTCT.

CDR3 coding DNA: TGCAGTGCTAGGGCCGTTGGACTAGCGGGGGGGGTACAACAAGAGACCCAGTACTTC. It encodes CSARAVGLAGGVQQETQYF. This chain links TRBV20-1 with TRBJ2-5; 15 bases align to TRBD2. Germline trimming cut 3 bases from V and 2 bases from J; bases unmatched to any gene: 13. CDR1 DFQATT and CDR2 SNEGSKA come from the germline V gene (reference sequence). This CDR3 region has 19 residues.

This clonotype has a single count. A far larger clone is one nucleotide away, so this likely arose from a read error. The V and J genes are TRBV7-9 and TRBJ1-1; 7 bases align to TRBD1. CDR1 is SEHNR and CDR2 is FQNEAQ in the germline V gene (reference sequence). This CDR3 region has 19 residues. Here the CDR3 reads CVSSLDRRGTAMARGEAFF. The DNA of the CDR3 is TGTGTCAGCAGCTTAGATCGTAGGGGGACAGCCATGGCCAGAGGTGAAGCTTTCTTT.

This clonotype was seen a few times. One end of the junction varies from germline; a read error may be responsible. The chain joins TRBV5-1 to TRBJ1-1, with 9 bases that match TRBD1. CDR3 length: 13 residues. Germline V CDR1 and CDR2: SGHRS, YFSETQ. CDR3 sequence reads: CASSRGQGTEASF. The CDR3 DNA reads as TGCGCCAGCAGCCGGGGACAGGGCACTGAAGCTTCCTTT. The variable domain in full, with the rest retrieved from reference TRBV5-1 and TRBJ1-1, is KAGVTQTPRYLIKTRGQQVTLSCSPISGHRSVSWYQQTPGQGLQFLFEYFSETQRNKGNFPGRFSGRQFSNSRSEMNVSTLELGDSALYLCASSRGQGTEASFGQGTRLTVV.

This clonotype was counted many times. This chain connects TRBV7-2 to TRBJ1-4, with 7 bases matching TRBD1. CDR1 is SGHTA and CDR2 is FQGNSA in the germline V gene. CDR3 size: 17 residues. Trimming cost V 1 base and J 10 bases; bases outside gene matches: 15. DNA of the CDR3: TGTGCCAGCAGCTTAGAGTTGGGGGACAGCCGACAGGGAAAACTGTTTTTT. This translates into CASSLELGDSRQGKLFF.

This clonotype was counted at least ten times. V usage is TRBV11-2 and J usage is TRBJ2-5, with 8 bases fitting TRBD1. Germline V gene sequence: CDR1 SGHAT, CDR2 FQNNGV. V lost 4 bases and J lost 2; bases outside the gene matches: 6. This CDR3 is built from 15 residues. CDR3 in amino acids: CASSSDRERQETQYF. The CDR3 nucleotides are TGTGCCAGCAGCTCGGACAGGGAACGGCAAGAGACCCAGTACTTC.

This clonotype was detected a few times. One end of the junction fails to match germline, which may point to a read error. In DNA, the CDR3 is TGTGCCAGCAGTCCCGATGGGAGCCCCTACGAGCGGTACTTC. It yields the protein CASSPDGSPYERYF. V gene TRBV6-2 or TRBV6-3 combines with J gene TRBJ2-7; D perhaps matches TRBD2 (5 bases). This CDR3 has 14 residues. Looked up from germline, CDR1 is MNHEY and CDR2 is SVGEGT.

At least ten counts were recorded for this clonotype. This chain uses TRBV5-5 with TRBJ1-2; D is uncertain. The germline V gene has CDR1 SGHKS and CDR2 YYEKEE (reference sequence). This CDR3 comprises 13 residues. With 2 bases removed from V and 11 bases from J, the gap between germline ends came to 16 bases. Here the CDR3 DNA reads TGTGCCAGCAGCTTATTGCACCCTCGGTGGTACACCTTC. Its protein is CASSLLHPRWYTF. Based on the CDR3 plus reference TRBV5-5 and TRBJ1-2, the full variable domain is DAGVTQSPTHLIKTRGQQVTLRCSPISGHKSVSWYQQVLGQGPQFIFQYYEKEERGRGNFPDRFSARQFPNYSSELNVNALLLGDSALYLCASSLLHPRWYTFGSGTRLTVV.

Ten or more counts support this clonotype. CDR3 sequence: CASSPGIDKGNQPQHF. DNA for the CDR3: TGTGCCAGCAGCCCCGGAATCGACAAGGGCAATCAGCCCCAGCATTTT. This sequence joins TRBV11-2 and TRBJ1-5; D is unclear. The V gene's germline CDR1 is SGHAT and CDR2 FQNNGV. This CDR3 contains 16 residues. Trimming stripped 5 bases from V and 2 bases from J, with 16 bases between.

This chain uses TRBV4-1 with TRBJ2-2; a weak D match, TRBD2 (5 bases). The CDR3 is 18 amino acids. Between the trimmed V and J ends, which lost 3 bases and 0 bases, there was a span of 17 bases. The germline V gene has CDR1 MGHRA and CDR2 YSYEKL. The CDR3 reads CASSQGVLVISNTGELFF. The CDR3, as DNA: TGCGCCAGCAGCCAGGGAGTCCTAGTAATCTCGAACACCGGGGAGCTGTTTTTT.

This clonotype was seen many times. The chain combines TRBV7-3 with TRBJ1-1; 9 positions match TRBD1. From germline, CDR1 is SGHTA and CDR2 FQGTGA. Trimming removed 1 base from V and 7 bases from J; junction bases left unmatched: 4. The CDR3 is 14 residues long. Here the CDR3 reads CASSLKQGADEAFF. As DNA, the CDR3 is TGTGCCAGCAGCTTAAAACAGGGGGCAGATGAAGCTTTCTTT.